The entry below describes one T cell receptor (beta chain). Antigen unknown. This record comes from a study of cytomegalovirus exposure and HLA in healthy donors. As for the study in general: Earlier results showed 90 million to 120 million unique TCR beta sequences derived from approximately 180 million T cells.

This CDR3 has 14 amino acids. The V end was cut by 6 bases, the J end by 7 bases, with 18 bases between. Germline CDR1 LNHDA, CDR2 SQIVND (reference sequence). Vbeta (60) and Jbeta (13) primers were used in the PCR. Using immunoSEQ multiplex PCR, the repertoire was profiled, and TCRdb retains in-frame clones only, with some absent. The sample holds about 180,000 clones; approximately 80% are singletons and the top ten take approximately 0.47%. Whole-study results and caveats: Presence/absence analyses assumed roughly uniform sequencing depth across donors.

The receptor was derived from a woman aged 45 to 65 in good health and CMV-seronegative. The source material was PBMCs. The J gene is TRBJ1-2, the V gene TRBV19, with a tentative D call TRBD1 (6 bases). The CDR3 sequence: CASSRQEEGFGYTF. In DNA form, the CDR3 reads TGTGCCAGTAGCCGACAGGAAGAGGGCTTTGGCTACACCTTC.